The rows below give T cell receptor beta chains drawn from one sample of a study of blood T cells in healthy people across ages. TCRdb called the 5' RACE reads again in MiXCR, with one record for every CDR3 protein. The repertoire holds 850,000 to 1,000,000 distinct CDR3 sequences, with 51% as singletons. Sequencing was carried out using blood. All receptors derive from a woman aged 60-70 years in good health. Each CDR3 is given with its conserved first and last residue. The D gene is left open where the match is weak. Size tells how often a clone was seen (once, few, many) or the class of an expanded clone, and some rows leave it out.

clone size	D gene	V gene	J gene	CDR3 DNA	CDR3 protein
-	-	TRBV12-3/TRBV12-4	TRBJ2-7	TGTGCCAGCAGTTCTCTAAGGGACAACCCGTTGGGCGAGCAGTACTTC	CASSSLRDNPLGEQYF
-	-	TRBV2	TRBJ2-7	TGTGCCAGCCGAGGCACCTTTTACTACGAGCAGTACTTC	CASRGTFYYEQYF
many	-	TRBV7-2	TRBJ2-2	TGCGCCAGCAGCCTCGGACTGAACACCGGGGAGCTGTTTTTT	CASSLGLNTGELFF
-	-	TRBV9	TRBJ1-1	TGTGCCAGCAGCGCCTCAGGGCGCGGCACTGAAGCTTTCTTT	CASSASGRGTEAFF
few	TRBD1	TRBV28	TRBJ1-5	TGTGCCAGCAGCCCCGGACAGGCCAATCAGCCCCAGCATTTT	CASSPGQANQPQHF
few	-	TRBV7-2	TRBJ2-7	TGTGCCAGCGGAAGCGGGACAACCACGGCTGAGCAGTACTTC	CASGSGTTTAEQYF
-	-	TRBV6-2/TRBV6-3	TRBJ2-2	TGTGCCAGCTCCTTCCGACCCGGGAACACCGGGGAGCTGTTTTTT	CASSFRPGNTGELFF
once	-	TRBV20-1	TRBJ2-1	TGCAGTGGGGGGGAGCAGTTCTACAATGAGCAGTTCTTC	CSGGEQFYNEQFF
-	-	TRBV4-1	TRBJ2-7	TGCGCCAGCAGCCAAGTGGCGGGGTTCTCCTACGAGCAGTACTTC	CASSQVAGFSYEQYF
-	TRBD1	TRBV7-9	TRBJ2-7	TGTGCCAGCAGCTTAGTTCAGGGGGCGTCCTACGAGCAGTACTTC	CASSLVQGASYEQYF
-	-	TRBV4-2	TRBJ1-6	TGTGCCAGCAGCTTCCGGGACACTTATAATTCACCCCTCCACTTT	CASSFRDTYNSPLHF
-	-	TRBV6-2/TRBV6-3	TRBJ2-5	TGTGCCAGCACCCAACTGGGGGCCCAGTACTTC	CASTQLGAQYF
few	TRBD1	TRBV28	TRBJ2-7	TGTGCCAGCACAACAGGGGAGATAACCTACGAGCAGTACTTC	CASTTGEITYEQYF
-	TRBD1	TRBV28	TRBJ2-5	TGTGCCAGCGCGATTACAGGGGTCCAAGAGACCCAGTACTTC	CASAITGVQETQYF
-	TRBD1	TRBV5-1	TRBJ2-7	TGCGCCAGCAGGGTTAAGGGGGCAGCACAGGACGAGCAGTACTTC	CASRVKGAAQDEQYF
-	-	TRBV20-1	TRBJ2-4	TGCAGTGCTAGGATCACCTTAGCCAAAAACATTCAGTACTTC	CSARITLAKNIQYF
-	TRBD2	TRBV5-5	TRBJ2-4	TGTGCCAGCAGTTCAGGACTAGCGGGGTTAGCTGCCAAAAACATTCAGTACTTC	CASSSGLAGLAAKNIQYF
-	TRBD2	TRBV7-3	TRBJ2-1	TGTGCCAGCAGCCAACGGGGGGGAGACGGCGAGCAGTTCTTC	CASSQRGGDGEQFF
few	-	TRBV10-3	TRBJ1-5	TGTGCCATCGGGGAGGAGAGCGTAGGTCAGCCCCAGCATTTT	CAIGEESVGQPQHF
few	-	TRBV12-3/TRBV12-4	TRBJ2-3	TGTGCCAGCAGTTTCTATACGCAGTATTTT	CASSFYTQYF
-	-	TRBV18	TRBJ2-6	TGTGCCAGCTCAGACCTACACTCTGGGGCCAACGTCCTGACTTTC	CASSDLHSGANVLTF
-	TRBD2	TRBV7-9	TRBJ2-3	TGTGCCAGCAGCTTAGGGCGGACTAGGGGCCCCACAGATACGCAGTATTTT	CASSLGRTRGPTDTQYF
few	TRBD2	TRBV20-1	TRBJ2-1	TGCAGTGCTAAGGCTCTAGCGGGAGGCGACAATGAGCAGTTCTTC	CSAKALAGGDNEQFF
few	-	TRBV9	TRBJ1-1	TGTGCCAGCAGCCCAGGGGACACTGAAGCTTTCTTT	CASSPGDTEAFF
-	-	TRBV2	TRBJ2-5	TGTGCCAGCACGACAGAACAAGAGACCCAGTACTTC	CASTTEQETQYF
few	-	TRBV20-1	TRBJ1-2	TGCAGTGCTGGGGACTACGGTGGCTACACCTTC	CSAGDYGGYTF
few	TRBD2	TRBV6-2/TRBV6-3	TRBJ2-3	TGTGCCAGCAGTTACTCGCTAGCGGAGCTCACAGATACGCAGTATTTT	CASSYSLAELTDTQYF
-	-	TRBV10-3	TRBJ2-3	TGTGCCATCCGCGGAGCCGGTGCAGATACGCAGTATTTT	CAIRGAGADTQYF
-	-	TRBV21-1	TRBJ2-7	TGTGCCAGAACCGGGACAGCATCCTACGAGCAGTACTTC	CARTGTASYEQYF
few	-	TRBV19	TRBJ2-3	TGTGCCAGTAGGGCGGGATTGGGCTTCACAGATACGCAGTATTTT	CASRAGLGFTDTQYF
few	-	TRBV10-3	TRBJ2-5	TGTGCCAGCCGGTTAAGGAGCGGAGAGACCCAGTACTTC	CASRLRSGETQYF
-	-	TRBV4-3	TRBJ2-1	TGCGCCAGCAGCCAAGCGTTCCTGGGGGGGGCATCCTACAATGAGCAGTTCTTC	CASSQAFLGGASYNEQFF
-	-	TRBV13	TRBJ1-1	TGTGCCAGCAGCATAACTCCCGGGGCTGAAGCTTTCTTT	CASSITPGAEAFF
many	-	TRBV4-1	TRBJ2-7	TGCGCCAGCAGCCCCCTAGGGCGGGACAAATCCTACGAGCAGTACTTC	CASSPLGRDKSYEQYF
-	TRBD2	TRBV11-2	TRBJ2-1	TGTGCCAGCAGCTTAAGGACTAGCGGGAGGAACAATGAGCAGTTCTTC	CASSLRTSGRNNEQFF
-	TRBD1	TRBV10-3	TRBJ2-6	TGTGCCCCGCCGGGACAGGGCTCAGGGGCCAACGTCCTGACTTTC	CAPPGQGSGANVLTF
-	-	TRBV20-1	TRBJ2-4	TGCAGTGCCATCCCCGGGGGGCCAGATGGCAAAAACATTCAGTACTTC	CSAIPGGPDGKNIQYF
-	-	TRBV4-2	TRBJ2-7	TGTGCCAGCAGCCAAGGAGAGGCGGGTACCTACGAGCAGTACTTC	CASSQGEAGTYEQYF
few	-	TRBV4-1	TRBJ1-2	TGCGCCAGCAGCCAAGGTTACATAACTAACTATGGCTACACCTTC	CASSQGYITNYGYTF
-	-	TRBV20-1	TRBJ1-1	TGCAGTGCTAGAGAAGCGGCAGGTAGAACTGAAGCTTTCTTT	CSAREAAGRTEAFF
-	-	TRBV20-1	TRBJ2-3	TGCAGTGCTACGGGACTCCAACGCACAGATACGCAGTATTTT	CSATGLQRTDTQYF
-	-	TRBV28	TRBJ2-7	TGTGCCAGCAGTGCCACTATCAACTACGAGCAGTACTTC	CASSATINYEQYF
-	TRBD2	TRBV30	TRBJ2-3	TGTGCCTGGAGTAGCGGGAGGGCAGATACGCAGTATTTT	CAWSSGRADTQYF
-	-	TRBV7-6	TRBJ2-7	TGTGCCAGCAGCCAGGGACCCCCAAGTGTCGAGCAGTACTTC	CASSQGPPSVEQYF
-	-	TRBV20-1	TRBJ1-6	TGCAGTGCTAGGTTGAATAGGGGCCCTAGCTCCTATAATTCACCCCTCCACTTT	CSARLNRGPSSYNSPLHF
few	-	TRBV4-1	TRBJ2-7	TGCGCCAGCAGCCAGGCACCTATGGAGGGCGAGCAGTACTTC	CASSQAPMEGEQYF
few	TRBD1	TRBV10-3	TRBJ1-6	TGTGCCATCAGTAGGGGGCAAAATTCACCCCTCCACTTT	CAISRGQNSPLHF
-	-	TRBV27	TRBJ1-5	TGTGCCAGCAGCGGAATTGAAGGGCAGCCCCAGCATTTT	CASSGIEGQPQHF
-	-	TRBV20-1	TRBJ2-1	TGCAGTGCCTCCTACGGGAGTCGCCGCAATGAGCAGTTCTTC	CSASYGSRRNEQFF
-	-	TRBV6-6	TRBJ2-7	TGTGCCAGCACAAACCGAGGCGGAACCTACGAGCAGTACTTC	CASTNRGGTYEQYF
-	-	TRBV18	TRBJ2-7	TGTGCCAGCTCACCTCAGAGTCTATCCTCCTACGAGCAGTACTTC	CASSPQSLSSYEQYF
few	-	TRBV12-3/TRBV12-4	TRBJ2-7	TGTGCCAGCAGTTTAATGAGGAGCTCCTACGAGCAGTACTTC	CASSLMRSSYEQYF
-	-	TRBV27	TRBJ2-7	TGTGCCAGCAGTCTAATCCCTGGGACTTCCGGGGTGGGCCAGCAGTACTTC	CASSLIPGTSGVGQQYF
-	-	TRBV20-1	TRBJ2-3	TGCAGTGCTGACCGATATTTCGGAACAGATACGCAGTATTTT	CSADRYFGTDTQYF
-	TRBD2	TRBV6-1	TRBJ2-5	TGTGCCAGCAGGAACCTAGCGGCGCGGGGAGAGACCCAGTACTTC	CASRNLAARGETQYF